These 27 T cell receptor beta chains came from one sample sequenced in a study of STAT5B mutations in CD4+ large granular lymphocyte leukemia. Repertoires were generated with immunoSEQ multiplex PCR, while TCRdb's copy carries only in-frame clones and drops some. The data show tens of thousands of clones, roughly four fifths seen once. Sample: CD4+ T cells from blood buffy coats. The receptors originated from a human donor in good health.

This CDR3 reads CASSLPPLTDTQYF. The CDR3 coding sequence is TGTGCCAGCAGTTTACCACCCCTCACAGATACGCAGTATTTT. V is TRBV7-2 and J is TRBJ2-3; D unclear. CDR1 SGHTA and CDR2 FQGNSA come from the germline V gene. Trimming took 6 bases from V and 2 from J, leaving 12 bases between them. The CDR3 loop spans 14 amino acids.

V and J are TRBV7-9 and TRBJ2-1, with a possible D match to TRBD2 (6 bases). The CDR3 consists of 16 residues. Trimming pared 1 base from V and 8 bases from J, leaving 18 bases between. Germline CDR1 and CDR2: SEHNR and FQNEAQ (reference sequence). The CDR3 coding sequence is TGTGCCAGCAGCTTAGTACCCGGAGGGGTCGTCGATGAGCAGTTCTTC. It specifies CASSLVPGGVVDEQFF.

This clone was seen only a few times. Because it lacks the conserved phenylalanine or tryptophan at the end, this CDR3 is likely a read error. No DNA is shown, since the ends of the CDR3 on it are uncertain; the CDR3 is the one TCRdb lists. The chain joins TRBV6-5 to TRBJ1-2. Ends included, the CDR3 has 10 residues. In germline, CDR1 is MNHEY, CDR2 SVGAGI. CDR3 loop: CASSYSDPSG.

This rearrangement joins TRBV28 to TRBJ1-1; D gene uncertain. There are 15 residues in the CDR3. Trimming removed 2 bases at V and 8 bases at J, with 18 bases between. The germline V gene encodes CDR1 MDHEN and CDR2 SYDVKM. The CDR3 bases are TGTGCCAGCAGTTTAGGCGGCAGTGGGGAACCCGAAGCTTTCTTT. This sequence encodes CASSLGGSGEPEAFF.

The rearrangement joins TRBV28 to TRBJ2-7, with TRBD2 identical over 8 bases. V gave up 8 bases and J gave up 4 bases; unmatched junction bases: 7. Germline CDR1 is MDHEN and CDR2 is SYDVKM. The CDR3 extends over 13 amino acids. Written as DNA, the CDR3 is TGTGCCAGCGACTCGGGGGGGGTATACGAGCAGTACTTC. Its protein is CASDSGGVYEQYF. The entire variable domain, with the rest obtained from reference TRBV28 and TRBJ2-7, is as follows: DVKVTQSSRYLVKRTGEKVFLECVQDMDHENMFWYRQDPGLGLRLIYFSYDVKMKEKGDIPEGYSVSREKKERFSLILESASTNQTSMYLCASDSGGVYEQYFGPGTRLTVT.

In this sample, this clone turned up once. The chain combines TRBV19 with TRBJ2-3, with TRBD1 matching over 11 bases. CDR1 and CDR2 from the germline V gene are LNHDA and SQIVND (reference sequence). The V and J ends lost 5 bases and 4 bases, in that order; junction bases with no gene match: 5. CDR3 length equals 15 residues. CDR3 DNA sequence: TGTGCCAGTAGTTCCTGGGGACAGGGGGCAGATACGCAGTATTTT. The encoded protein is CASSSWGQGADTQYF.

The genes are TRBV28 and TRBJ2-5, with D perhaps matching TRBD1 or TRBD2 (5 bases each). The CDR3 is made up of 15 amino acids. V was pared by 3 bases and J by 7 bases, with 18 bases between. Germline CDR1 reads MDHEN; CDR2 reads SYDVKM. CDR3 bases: TGTGCCAGCAGTTTGCCCGGGGCGGGTGATTGGACCCAGTACTTC. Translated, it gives CASSLPGAGDWTQYF.

The CDR3 bases are TGTGCCAGCAACAATCGGGGCAGTTTGAACACTGAAGCTTTCTTT. It yields the protein CASNNRGSLNTEAFF. J is TRBJ1-1 and V is TRBV7-9, with a weak D call TRBD1 (5 bases). Looked up from germline, CDR1 is SEHNR and CDR2 is FQNEAQ (reference sequence). V lost 7 bases and J 0 bases, leaving 15 bases between the germline ends. This CDR3 has 15 residues. Using reference TRBV7-9 and TRBJ1-1 for the parts outside the CDR3, the full variable domain is DTGVSQNPRHKITKRGQNVTFRCDPISEHNRLYWYRQTLGQGPEFLTYFQNEAQLEKSRLLSDRFSAERPKGSFSTLEIQRTEQGDSAMYLCASNNRGSLNTEAFFGQGTRLTVV.

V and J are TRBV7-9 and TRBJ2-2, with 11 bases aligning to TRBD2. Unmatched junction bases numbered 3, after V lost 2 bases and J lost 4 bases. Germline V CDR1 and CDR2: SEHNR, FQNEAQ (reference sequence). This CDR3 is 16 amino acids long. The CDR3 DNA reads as TGTGCCAGCAGCTTAACGCTAGCGGGGGGCACCGGGGAGCTGTTTTTT. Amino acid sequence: CASSLTLAGGTGELFF.

CDR3 DNA sequence: TGTGCCAGCAGTTACAGGGCTAGCTCCTACAATGAGCAGTTCTTC. Amino acid sequence: CASSYRASSYNEQFF. The gene calls are TRBV6-6 and TRBJ2-1; D call uncertain. Trimming shortened V by 2 bases and J by 0 bases, and 8 bases separated the two germline ends. This CDR3 is 15 amino acids long. The germline gives CDR1 MNHNY, CDR2 SVGAGI (reference sequence).

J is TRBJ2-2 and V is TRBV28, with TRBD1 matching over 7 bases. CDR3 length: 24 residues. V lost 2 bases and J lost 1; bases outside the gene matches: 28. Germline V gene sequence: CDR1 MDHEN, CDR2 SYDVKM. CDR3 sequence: CASSLLPRLWTGRASEMNTGELFF. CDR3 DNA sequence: TGTGCCAGCAGTTTACTTCCTAGGCTCTGGACAGGCAGGGCCTCCGAAATGAACACCGGGGAGCTGTTTTTT.

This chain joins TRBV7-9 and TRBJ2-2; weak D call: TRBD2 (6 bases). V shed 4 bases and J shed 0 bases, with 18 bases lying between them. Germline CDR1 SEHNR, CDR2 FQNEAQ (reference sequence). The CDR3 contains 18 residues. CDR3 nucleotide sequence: TGTGCCAGCAGCTCTACCCTAGCGATCTCGGCGAACACCGGGGAGCTGTTTTTT. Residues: CASSSTLAISANTGELFF.

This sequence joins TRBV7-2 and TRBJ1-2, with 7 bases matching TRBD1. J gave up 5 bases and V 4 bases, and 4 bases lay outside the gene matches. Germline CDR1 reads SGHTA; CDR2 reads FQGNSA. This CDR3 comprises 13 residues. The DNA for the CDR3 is TGTGCCAGCAGCTATGGGACAGTTTATGGCTACACCTTC. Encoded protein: CASSYGTVYGYTF.

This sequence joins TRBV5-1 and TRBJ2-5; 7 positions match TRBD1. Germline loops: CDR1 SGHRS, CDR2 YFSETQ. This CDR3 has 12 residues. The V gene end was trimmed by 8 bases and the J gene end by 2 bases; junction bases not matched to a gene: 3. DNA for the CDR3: TGCGCCAGTCACAGGGGTCAAGAGACCCAGTACTTC. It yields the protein CASHRGQETQYF.

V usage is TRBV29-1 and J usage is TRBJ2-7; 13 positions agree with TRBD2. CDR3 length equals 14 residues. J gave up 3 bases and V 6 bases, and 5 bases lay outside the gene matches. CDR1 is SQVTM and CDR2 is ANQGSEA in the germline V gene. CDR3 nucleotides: TGCAGCGTCGCACTAGCGGGAGGGTTCTACGAGCAGTACTTC. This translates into CSVALAGGFYEQYF.

In nucleotides, the CDR3 is TGTGCCAGTAGTATTAGCTTGAACACCGGGGAGCTGTTTTTT. This sequence encodes CASSISLNTGELFF. The gene calls are TRBV19 and TRBJ2-2, with D hard to call. CDR3 length equals 14 residues. Germline CDR1 is LNHDA and CDR2 is SQIVND (reference sequence). V lost 3 bases to trimming and J lost 1 base, with 6 bases between them.

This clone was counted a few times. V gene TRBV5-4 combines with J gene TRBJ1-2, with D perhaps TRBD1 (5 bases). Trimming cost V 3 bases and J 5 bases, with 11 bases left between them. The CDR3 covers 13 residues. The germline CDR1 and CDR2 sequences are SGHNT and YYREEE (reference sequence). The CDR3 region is CASSWGKAYGYTF. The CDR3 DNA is TGTGCCAGCAGCTGGGGCAAAGCATATGGCTACACCTTC.

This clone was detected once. The CDR3 sequence: CASSLDAVADQYF. The CDR3 coding sequence is TGTGCCAGCAGCTTAGATGCCGTCGCTGATCAGTACTTC. The V gene is TRBV11-3, the J gene TRBJ2-7; no definite D call. Trimming removed 0 bases at V and 10 bases at J, with 13 bases between. There are 13 residues in the CDR3. The germline V gene encodes CDR1 SGHNT and CDR2 YENEEA.

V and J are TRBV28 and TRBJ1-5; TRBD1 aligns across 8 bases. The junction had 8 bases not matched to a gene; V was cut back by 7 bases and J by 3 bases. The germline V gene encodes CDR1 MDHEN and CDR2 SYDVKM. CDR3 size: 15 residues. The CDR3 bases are TGTGCCAGCAACATACAGGGGGGGGTCAATCAGCCCCAGCATTTT. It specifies CASNIQGGVNQPQHF.

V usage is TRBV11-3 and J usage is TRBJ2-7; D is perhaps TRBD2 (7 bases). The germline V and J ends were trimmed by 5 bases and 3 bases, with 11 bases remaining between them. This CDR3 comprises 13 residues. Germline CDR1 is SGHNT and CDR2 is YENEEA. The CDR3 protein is CASSTGGHYEQYF. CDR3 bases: TGTGCCAGCAGCACGGGGGGACACTACGAGCAGTACTTC.

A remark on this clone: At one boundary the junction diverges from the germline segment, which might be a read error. The CDR3 loop reads CASSEFTQCF. The CDR3 DNA sequence: TGTGCCAGCAGTGAGTTTACGCAGTGTTTT. The J gene is TRBJ2-3, the V gene TRBV2, with D unclear. Germline-derived CDR1 and CDR2 are SNHLY and FYNNEI. The CDR3 covers 10 residues. Using reference TRBV2 and TRBJ2-3 for the parts outside the CDR3, the full variable domain is EPEVTQTPSHQVTQMGQEVILRCVPISNHLYFYWYRQILGQKVEFLVSFYNNEISEKSEIFDDQFSVERPDGSNFTLKIRSTKLEDSAMYFCASSEFTQCFGPGTRLTVL.

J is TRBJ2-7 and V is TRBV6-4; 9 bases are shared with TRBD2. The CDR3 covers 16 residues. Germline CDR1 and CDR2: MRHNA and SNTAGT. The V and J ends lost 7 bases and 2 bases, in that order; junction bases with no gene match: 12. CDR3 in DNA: TGTGCCAGCATCGAGGAGCTGGGACTAGCTACCTACGAGCAGTACTTC. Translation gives CASIEELGLATYEQYF.

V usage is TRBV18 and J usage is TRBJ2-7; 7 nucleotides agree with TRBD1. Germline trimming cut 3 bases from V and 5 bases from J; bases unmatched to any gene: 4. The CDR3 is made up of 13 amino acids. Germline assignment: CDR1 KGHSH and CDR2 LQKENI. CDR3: CASSPDRVHEQYF. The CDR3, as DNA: TGTGCCAGCTCACCCGACAGGGTCCACGAGCAGTACTTC.

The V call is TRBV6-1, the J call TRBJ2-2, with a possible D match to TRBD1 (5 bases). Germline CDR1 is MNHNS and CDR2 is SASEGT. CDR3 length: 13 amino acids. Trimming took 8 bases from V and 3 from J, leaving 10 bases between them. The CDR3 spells CASGHFDTGELFF. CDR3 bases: TGTGCCAGCGGACATTTTGACACCGGGGAGCTGTTTTTT.

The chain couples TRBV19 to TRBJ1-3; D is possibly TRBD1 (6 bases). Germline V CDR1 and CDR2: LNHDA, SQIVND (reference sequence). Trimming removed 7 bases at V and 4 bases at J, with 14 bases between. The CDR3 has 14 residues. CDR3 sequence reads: CASTQGLLGNTIYF. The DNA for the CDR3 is TGTGCCAGTACACAGGGACTCTTGGGAAACACCATATATTTT.

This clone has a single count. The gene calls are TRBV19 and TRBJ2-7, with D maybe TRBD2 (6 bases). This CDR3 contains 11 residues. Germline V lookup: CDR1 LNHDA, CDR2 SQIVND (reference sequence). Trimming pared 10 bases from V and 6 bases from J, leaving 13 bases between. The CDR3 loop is CATLAGFEQYF. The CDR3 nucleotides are TGTGCCACCCTGGCGGGGTTCGAGCAGTACTTC. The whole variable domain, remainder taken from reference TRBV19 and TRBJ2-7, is DGGITQSPKYLFRKEGQNVTLSCEQNLNHDAMYWYRQDPGQGLRLIYYSQIVNDFQKGDIAEGYSVSREKKESFPLTVTSAQKNPTAFYLCATLAGFEQYFGPGTRLTVT.

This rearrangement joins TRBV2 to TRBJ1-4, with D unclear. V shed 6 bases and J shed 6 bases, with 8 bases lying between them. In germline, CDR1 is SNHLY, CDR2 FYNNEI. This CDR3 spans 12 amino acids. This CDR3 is CASRTSDEKLFF. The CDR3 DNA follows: TGTGCCAGCAGGACCAGTGATGAAAAACTGTTTTTT. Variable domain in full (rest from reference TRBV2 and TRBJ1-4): EPEVTQTPSHQVTQMGQEVILRCVPISNHLYFYWYRQILGQKVEFLVSFYNNEISEKSEIFDDQFSVERPDGSNFTLKIRSTKLEDSAMYFCASRTSDEKLFFGSGTQLSVL.